Listed below are T cell receptor beta chains from one sample, sequenced in a study of cytomegalovirus exposure and HLA in healthy donors. Measured with immunoSEQ multiplex PCR; TCRdb has only the in-frame clones, and not every one. The data contain 100,000 to 130,000 clones, 76% of them singletons. The sample was PBMCs. The receptors here all came from a man younger than 35 in good health and CMV-seronegative. Both conserved end residues are trimmed from each CDR3. Fields, in order: CDR3 length, V gene, J gene, CDR3 protein.

len: 12; v_gene: TRBV5-1; j_gene: TRBJ1-2; CDR3aa: ASSLQTGGNGYT
len: 16; v_gene: TRBV5-6; j_gene: TRBJ1-6; CDR3aa: ASSFGDRGSSYNSPLH
len: 11; v_gene: TRBV29-1; j_gene: TRBJ2-3; CDR3aa: SAGGASGDTQY
len: 13; v_gene: TRBV15; j_gene: TRBJ1-5; CDR3aa: ATSPGTGRSQPQH
len: 15; v_gene: TRBV7-2; j_gene: TRBJ2-3; CDR3aa: ASSRGGRGAYTDTQY
len: 16; v_gene: TRBV5-6; j_gene: TRBJ2-3; CDR3aa: ASSSGRGQDVSSYTQY
len: 11; v_gene: TRBV2; j_gene: TRBJ1-1; CDR3aa: ALKTTGLTEAF
len: 12; v_gene: TRBV6-4; j_gene: TRBJ2-3; CDR3aa: ASSDGQGTDTQY
len: 11; v_gene: TRBV9; j_gene: TRBJ2-3; CDR3aa: ASSVGGTDTQY
len: 15; v_gene: TRBV10-1; j_gene: TRBJ2-3; CDR3aa: ASSPGTSLLHTDTQY
len: 13; v_gene: TRBV5-1; j_gene: TRBJ1-2; CDR3aa: ASSFAGGKGGGYT
len: 12; v_gene: TRBV9; j_gene: TRBJ1-2; CDR3aa: ASSLTGGAGGYT
len: 12; v_gene: TRBV6-1; j_gene: TRBJ1-5; CDR3aa: ASRDTGSNQPQH
len: 11; v_gene: TRBV6-5; j_gene: TRBJ1-1; CDR3aa: ASSYAEGTEAF
len: 12; v_gene: TRBV4-2; j_gene: TRBJ2-7; CDR3aa: ASSQVQGAYEQY
len: 14; v_gene: TRBV5-4; j_gene: TRBJ1-2; CDR3aa: ASSLMGAPANYGYT
len: 15; v_gene: TRBV28; j_gene: TRBJ1-5; CDR3aa: ASSPIVGFGGGQPQH
len: 12; v_gene: TRBV18; j_gene: TRBJ1-4; CDR3aa: ASSRDRGGEKLF
len: 11; v_gene: TRBV5-6; j_gene: TRBJ1-3; CDR3aa: ASSSGQRNTIY
len: 12; v_gene: TRBV19; j_gene: TRBJ2-7; CDR3aa: ASSSPGQSYEQY
len: 10; v_gene: TRBV5-4; j_gene: TRBJ2-1; CDR3aa: ASRNSPNEQF
len: 13; v_gene: TRBV6-1; j_gene: TRBJ1-5; CDR3aa: ASSGPDSSNQPQH
len: 11; v_gene: TRBV7-3; j_gene: TRBJ2-1; CDR3aa: ASSLNSVNEQF
len: 13; v_gene: TRBV6-1; j_gene: TRBJ1-5; CDR3aa: ASSELQGASQPQH
len: 12; v_gene: TRBV6-6; j_gene: TRBJ2-7; CDR3aa: ATHGTEASYEQY
len: 12; v_gene: TRBV7-9; j_gene: TRBJ1-2; CDR3aa: ASSLAGGSLGYT
len: 11; v_gene: TRBV6-5; j_gene: TRBJ1-5; CDR3aa: ASSSSGNQPQH
len: 15; v_gene: TRBV21-1; j_gene: TRBJ2-3; CDR3aa: ASSSTGRSAGRYTQY
len: 10; v_gene: TRBV6-5; j_gene: TRBJ2-2; CDR3aa: ASSYLTGELF
len: 12; v_gene: TRBV6-1; j_gene: TRBJ2-7; CDR3aa: ASSELSEGHEQY